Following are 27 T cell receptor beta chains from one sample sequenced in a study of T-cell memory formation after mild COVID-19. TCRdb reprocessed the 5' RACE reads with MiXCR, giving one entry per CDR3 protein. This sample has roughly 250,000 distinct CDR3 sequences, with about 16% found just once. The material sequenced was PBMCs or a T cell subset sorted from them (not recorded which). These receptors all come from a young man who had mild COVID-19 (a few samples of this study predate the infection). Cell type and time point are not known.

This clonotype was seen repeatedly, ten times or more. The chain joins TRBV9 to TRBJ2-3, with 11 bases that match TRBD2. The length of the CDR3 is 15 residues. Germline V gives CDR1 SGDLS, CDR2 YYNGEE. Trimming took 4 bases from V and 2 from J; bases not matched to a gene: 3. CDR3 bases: TGTGCCAGCAGCTTTAGCGGGGGGGCCACAGATACGCAGTATTTT. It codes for CASSFSGGATDTQYF.

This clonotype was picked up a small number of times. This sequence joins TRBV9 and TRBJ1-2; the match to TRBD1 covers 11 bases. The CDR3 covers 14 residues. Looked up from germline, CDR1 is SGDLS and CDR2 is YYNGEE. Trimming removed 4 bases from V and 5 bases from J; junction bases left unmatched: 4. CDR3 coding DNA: TGTGCCAGCAGCCCCCGGGACAGGGGGTATGGCTACACCTTC. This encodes CASSPRDRGYGYTF.

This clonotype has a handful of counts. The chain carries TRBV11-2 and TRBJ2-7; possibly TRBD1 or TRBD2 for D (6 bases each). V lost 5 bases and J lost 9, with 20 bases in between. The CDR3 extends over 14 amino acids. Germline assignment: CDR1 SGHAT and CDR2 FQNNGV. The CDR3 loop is CASSTTRGPRVQYV. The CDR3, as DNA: TGTGCCAGCAGCACGACCCGGGGGCCGCGAGTGCAGTACGTC.

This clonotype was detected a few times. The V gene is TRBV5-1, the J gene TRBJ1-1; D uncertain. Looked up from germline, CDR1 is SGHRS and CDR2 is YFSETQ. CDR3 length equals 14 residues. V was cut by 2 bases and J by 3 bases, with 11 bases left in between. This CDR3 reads CASSLQGLDTEAFF. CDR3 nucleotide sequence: TGCGCCAGCAGCTTACAAGGGTTAGACACTGAAGCTTTCTTT.

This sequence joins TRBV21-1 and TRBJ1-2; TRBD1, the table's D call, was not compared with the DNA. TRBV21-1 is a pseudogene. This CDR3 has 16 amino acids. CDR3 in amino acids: CASSKYRAGSIHGYTF. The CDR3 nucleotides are TGTGCCAGCAGCAAATACAGGGCCGGATCCATCCATGGCTACACCTTC.

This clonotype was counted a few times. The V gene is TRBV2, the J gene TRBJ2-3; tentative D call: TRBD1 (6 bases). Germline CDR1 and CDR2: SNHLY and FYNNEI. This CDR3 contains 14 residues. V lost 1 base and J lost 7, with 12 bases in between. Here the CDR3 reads CASSEGATGHTQYF. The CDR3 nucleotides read TGTGCCAGCAGTGAAGGGGCGACAGGTCATACGCAGTATTTT.

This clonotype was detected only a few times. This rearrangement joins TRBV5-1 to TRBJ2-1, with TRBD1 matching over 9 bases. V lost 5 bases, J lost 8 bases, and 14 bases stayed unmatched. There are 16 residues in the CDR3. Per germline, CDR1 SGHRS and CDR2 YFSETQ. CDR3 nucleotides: TGCGCCAGCAGTCAACTGCCGGGACAGGGTAACGATGAGCAGTTCTTC. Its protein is CASSQLPGQGNDEQFF.

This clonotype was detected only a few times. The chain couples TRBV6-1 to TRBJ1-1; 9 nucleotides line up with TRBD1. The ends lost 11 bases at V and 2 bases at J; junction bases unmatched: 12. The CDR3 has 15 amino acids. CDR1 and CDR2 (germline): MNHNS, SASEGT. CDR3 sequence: CAVDRGSSENTEAFF. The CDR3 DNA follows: TGTGCCGTCGACAGGGGGTCGTCAGAAAACACTGAAGCTTTCTTT.

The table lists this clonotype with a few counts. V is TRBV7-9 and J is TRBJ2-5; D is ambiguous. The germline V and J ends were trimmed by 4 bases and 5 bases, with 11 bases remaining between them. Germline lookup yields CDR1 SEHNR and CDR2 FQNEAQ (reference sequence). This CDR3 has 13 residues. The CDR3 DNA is TGTGCCAGCAGCTCCTCCGTGCGGGAGACCCAGTACTTC. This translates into CASSSSVRETQYF. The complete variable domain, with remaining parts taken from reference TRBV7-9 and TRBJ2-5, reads DTGVSQNPRHKITKRGQNVTFRCDPISEHNRLYWYRQTLGQGPEFLTYFQNEAQLEKSRLLSDRFSAERPKGSFSTLEIQRTEQGDSAMYLCASSSSVRETQYFGPGTRLLVL.

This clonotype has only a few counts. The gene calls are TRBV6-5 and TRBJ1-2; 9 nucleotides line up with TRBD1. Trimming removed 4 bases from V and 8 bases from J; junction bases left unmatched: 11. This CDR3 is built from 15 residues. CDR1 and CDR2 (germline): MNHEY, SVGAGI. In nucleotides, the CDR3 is TGTGCCAGCAGTTTCCACAAGACAGGGGGATGGGGCTACACCTTC. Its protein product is CASSFHKTGGWGYTF.

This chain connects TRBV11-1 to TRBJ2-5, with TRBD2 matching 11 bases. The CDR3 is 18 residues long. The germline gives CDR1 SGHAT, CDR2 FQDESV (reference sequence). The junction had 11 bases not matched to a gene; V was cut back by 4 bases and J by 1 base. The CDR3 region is CASSSGLLAGGLQETQYF. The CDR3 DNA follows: TGTGCCAGCAGCTCTGGTCTGCTAGCGGGGGGCCTCCAAGAGACCCAGTACTTC.

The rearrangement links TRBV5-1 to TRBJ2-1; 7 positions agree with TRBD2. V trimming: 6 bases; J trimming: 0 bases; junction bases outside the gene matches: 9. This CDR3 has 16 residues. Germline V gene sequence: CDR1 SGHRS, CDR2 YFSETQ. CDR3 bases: TGCGCCAGCATGCCGTGGGGGGGAAGCTCCTACAATGAGCAGTTCTTC. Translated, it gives CASMPWGGSSYNEQFF.

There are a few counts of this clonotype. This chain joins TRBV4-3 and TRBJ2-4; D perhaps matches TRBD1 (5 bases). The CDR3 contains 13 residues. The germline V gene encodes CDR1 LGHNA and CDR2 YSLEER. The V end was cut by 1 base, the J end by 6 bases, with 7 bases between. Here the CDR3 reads CASSQAQGNIQYF. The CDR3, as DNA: TGCGCCAGCAGCCAAGCGCAGGGAAACATTCAGTACTTC.

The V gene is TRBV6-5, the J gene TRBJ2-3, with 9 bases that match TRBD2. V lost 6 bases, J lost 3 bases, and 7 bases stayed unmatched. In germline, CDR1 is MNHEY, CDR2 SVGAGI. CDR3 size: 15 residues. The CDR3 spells CASSRGGGGTDTQYF. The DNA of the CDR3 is TGTGCCAGCAGCCGCGGGGGGGGTGGAACAGATACGCAGTATTTT.

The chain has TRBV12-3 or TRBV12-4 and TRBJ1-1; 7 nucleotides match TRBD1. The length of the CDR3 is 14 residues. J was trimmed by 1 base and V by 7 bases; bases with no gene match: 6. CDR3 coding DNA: TGTGCCAGCACCAAACAGGGGAGGAACACTGAAGCTTTCTTT. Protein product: CASTKQGRNTEAFF.

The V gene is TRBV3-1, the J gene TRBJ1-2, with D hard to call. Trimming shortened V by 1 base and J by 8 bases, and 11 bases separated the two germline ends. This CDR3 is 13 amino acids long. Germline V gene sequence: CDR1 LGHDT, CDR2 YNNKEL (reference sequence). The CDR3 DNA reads TGTGCCAGCAGCCAAGCAGCCCCGGGAGGCTACACCTTC. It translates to CASSQAAPGGYTF.

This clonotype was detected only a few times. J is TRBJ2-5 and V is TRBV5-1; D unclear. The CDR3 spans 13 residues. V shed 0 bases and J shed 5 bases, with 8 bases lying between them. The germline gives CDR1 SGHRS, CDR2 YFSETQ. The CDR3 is CASSLAPFETQYF. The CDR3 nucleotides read TGCGCCAGCAGCTTGGCTCCCTTTGAGACCCAGTACTTC.

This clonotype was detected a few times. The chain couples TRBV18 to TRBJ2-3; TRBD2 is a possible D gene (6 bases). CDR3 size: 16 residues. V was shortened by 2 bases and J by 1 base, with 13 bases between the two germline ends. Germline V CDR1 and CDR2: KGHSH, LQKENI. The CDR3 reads CASSPSGGGRTDTQYF. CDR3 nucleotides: TGTGCCAGCTCACCATCCGGGGGTGGACGCACAGATACGCAGTATTTT.

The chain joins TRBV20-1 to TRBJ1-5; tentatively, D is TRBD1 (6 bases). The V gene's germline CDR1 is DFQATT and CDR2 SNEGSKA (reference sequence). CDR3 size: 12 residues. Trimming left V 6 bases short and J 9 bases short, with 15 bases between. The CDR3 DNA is TGCAGTGCGCCTTCTCAGGGGTCGCCCCAGCATTTT. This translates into CSAPSQGSPQHF.

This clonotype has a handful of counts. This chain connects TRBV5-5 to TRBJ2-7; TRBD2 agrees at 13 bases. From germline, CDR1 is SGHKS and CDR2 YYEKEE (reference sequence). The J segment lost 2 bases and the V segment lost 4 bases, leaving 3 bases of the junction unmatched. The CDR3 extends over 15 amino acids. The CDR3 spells CASSMTSGGPYEQYF. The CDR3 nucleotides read TGTGCCAGCAGCATGACTAGCGGGGGGCCCTACGAGCAGTACTTC.

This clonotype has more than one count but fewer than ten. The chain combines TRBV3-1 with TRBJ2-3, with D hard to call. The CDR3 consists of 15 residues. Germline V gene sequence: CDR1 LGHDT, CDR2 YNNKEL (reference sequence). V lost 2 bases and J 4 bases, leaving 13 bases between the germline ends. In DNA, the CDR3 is TGTGCCAGCAGCCAACAGCACGGTGAAGCAGATACGCAGTATTTT. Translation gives CASSQQHGEADTQYF.

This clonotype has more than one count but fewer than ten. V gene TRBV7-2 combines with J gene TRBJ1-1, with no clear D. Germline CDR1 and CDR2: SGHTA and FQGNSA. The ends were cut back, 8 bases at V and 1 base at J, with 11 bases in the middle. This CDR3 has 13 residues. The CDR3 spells CASGTGRNTEAFF. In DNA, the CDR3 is TGTGCCAGCGGAACCGGGAGGAACACTGAAGCTTTCTTT.

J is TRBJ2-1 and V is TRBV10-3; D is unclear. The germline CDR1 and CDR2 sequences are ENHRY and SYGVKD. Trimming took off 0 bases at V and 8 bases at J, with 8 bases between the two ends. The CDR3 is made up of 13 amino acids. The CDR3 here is CAISESRSHEQFF. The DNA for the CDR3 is TGTGCCATCAGTGAGTCGAGGTCCCATGAGCAGTTCTTC.

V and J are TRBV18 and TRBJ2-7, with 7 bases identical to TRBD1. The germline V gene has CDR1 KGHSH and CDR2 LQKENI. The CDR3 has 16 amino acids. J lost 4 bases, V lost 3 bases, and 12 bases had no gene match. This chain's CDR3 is CASSPRPGQTHYEQYV. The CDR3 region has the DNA TGTGCCAGCTCACCTCGTCCGGGACAGACACATTACGAGCAGTACGTC.

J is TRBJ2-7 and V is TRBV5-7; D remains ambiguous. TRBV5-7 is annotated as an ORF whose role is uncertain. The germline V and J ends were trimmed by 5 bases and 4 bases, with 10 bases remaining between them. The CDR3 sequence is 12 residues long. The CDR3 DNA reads TGTGCCAGCAGTTCGGAGCATTACGAGCAGTACGTC. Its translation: CASSSEHYEQYV.

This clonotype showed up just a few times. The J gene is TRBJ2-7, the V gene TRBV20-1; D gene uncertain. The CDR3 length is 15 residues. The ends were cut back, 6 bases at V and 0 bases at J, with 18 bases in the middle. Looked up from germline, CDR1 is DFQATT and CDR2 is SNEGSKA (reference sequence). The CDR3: CSAKGGASSSYEQYF. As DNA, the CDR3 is TGCAGTGCCAAAGGTGGTGCAAGCAGCTCCTACGAGCAGTACTTC.

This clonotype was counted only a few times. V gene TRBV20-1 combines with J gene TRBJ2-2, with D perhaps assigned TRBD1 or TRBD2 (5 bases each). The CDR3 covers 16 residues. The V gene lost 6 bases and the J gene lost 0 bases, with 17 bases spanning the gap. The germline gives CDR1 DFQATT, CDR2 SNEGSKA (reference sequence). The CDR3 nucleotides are TGCAGTGCCGCAATACGTGGGGGTTCGAACACCGGGGAGCTGTTTTTT. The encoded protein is CSAAIRGGSNTGELFF.